The 3 T cell receptor beta chains listed next were all sequenced from one sample in a study of identical twins' blood T cells. TCRdb itself ran the 5' RACE reads through MiXCR, one entry per CDR3 protein. The sample lists 350,000 to 400,000 distinct CDR3 sequences; roughly 28% were seen once. Sequencing input: PBMCs. The receptors here all came from a woman between 18 and 49 years old in good health.

The rearrangement joins TRBV6-1 to TRBJ1-3; D gene unclear. The V gene's germline CDR1 is MNHNS and CDR2 SASEGT. Trimming pared 6 bases from V and 2 bases from J, leaving 8 bases between. This CDR3 is 13 amino acids long. The CDR3 DNA is TGTGCCAGCAGGTTTCAGACTGGAAACACCATATATTTT. This gives the protein CASRFQTGNTIYF.

Many counts were recorded for this clonotype. The chain joins TRBV9 to TRBJ2-1; 8 bases map to TRBD1. The length of the CDR3 is 15 residues. Losses at the gene ends were 3 bases for V and 2 bases for J; bases not matched to a gene: 4. Germline CDR1 SGDLS, CDR2 YYNGEE. DNA for the CDR3: TGTGCCAGCAGCGCCGACAGGGGAACCTACAATGAGCAGTTCTTC. Protein: CASSADRGTYNEQFF. The complete variable domain, with remaining parts taken from reference TRBV9 and TRBJ2-1, reads DSGVTQTPKHLITATGQRVTLRCSPRSGDLSVYWYQQSLDQGLQFLIQYYNGEERAKGNILERFSAQQFPDLHSELNLSSLELGDSALYFCASSADRGTYNEQFFGPGTRLTVL.

This clonotype was detected only a few times. The chain employs TRBV3-2 and TRBJ1-2. TRBV3-2 is a pseudogene. The CDR3 contains 16 residues. The DNA of the CDR3 is TGTGCCAGCAGCCAAGATCGTGACAGCCTAGGCTATGGCTACACCTTC. Translated, it gives CASSQDRDSLGYGYTF.